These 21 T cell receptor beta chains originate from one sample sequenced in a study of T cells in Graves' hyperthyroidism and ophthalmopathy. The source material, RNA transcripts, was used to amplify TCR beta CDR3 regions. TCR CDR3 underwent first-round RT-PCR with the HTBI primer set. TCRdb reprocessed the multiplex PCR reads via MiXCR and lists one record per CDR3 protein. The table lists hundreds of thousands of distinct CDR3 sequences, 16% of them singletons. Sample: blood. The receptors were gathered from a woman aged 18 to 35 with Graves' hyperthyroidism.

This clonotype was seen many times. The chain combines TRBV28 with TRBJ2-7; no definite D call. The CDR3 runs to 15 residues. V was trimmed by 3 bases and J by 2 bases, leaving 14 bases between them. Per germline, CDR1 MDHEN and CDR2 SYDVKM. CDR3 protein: CASSFIRRSPYEQYF. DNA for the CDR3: TGTGCCAGCAGTTTTATCAGACGAAGCCCCTACGAGCAGTACTTC.

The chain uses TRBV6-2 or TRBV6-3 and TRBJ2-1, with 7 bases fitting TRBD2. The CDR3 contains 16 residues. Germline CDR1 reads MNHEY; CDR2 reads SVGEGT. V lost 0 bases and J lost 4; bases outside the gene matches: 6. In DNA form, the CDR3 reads TGTGCCAGCAGTTACTCTGCCAGCGGGATGTACAATGAGCAGTTCTTC. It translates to CASSYSASGMYNEQFF.

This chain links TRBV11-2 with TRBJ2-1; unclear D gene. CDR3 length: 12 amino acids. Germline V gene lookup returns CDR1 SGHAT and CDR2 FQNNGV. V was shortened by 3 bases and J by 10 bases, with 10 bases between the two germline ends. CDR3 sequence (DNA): TGTGCCAGCAGCTTTCAGGCCCAAGAGCAGTTCTTC. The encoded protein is CASSFQAQEQFF.

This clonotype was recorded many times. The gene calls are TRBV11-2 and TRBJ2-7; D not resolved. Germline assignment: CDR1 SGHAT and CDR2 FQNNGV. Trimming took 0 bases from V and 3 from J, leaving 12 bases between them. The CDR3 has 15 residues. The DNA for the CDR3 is TGTGCCAGCAGCTTAGATATAGGGCAGAACTACGAGCAGTACTTC. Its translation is CASSLDIGQNYEQYF.

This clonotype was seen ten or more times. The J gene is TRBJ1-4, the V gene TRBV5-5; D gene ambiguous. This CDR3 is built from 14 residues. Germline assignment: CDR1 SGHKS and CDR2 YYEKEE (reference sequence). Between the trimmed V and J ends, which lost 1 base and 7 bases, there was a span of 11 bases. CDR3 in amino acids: CASSLRGGGEKLFF. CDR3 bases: TGTGCCAGCAGCTTGCGGGGAGGTGGTGAAAAACTGTTTTTT.

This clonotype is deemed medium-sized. The CDR3 nucleotides are TGTGCCAGCAGTTACGGAGACACCGGGGAGCTGTTTTTT. Its protein product is CASSYGDTGELFF. The genes are TRBV6-2 or TRBV6-3 and TRBJ2-2, with no clear D. Between the trimmed V and J ends, which lost 2 bases and 3 bases, there was a span of 4 bases. The CDR3 has 13 amino acids. Germline V lookup: CDR1 MNHEY, CDR2 SVGEGT.

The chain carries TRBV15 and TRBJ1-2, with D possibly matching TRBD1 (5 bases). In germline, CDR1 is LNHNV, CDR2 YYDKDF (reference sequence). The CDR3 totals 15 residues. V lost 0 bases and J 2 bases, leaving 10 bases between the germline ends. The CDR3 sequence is CATSRERDFNYGYTF. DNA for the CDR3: TGTGCCACCAGCAGAGAACGGGACTTCAACTATGGCTACACCTTC.

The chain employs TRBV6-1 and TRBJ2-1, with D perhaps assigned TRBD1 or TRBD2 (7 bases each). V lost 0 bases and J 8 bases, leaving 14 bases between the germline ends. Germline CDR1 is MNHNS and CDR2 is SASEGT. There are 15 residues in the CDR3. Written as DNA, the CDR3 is TGTGCCAGCAGTGAAGCAAGGGGAGGGGGCGATGAGCAGTTCTTC. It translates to CASSEARGGGDEQFF.

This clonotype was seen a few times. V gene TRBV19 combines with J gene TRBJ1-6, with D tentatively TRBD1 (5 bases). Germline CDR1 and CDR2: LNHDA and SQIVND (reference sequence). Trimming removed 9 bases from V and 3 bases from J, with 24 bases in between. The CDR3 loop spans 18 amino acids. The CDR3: CASSRGEWTLGYNSPLHF. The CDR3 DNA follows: TGTGCCAGCTCACGGGGAGAATGGACATTAGGCTATAATTCACCCCTCCACTTT.

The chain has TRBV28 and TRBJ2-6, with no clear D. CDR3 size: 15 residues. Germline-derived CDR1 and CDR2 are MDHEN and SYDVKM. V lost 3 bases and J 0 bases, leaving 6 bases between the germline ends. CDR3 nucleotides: TGTGCCAGCAGTTTTCGGATCTCTGGGGCCAACGTCCTGACTTTC. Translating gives CASSFRISGANVLTF.

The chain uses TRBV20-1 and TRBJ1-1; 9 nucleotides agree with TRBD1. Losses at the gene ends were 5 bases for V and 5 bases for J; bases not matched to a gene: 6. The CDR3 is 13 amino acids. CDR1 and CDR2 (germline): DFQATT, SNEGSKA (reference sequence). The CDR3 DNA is TGCAGTGCTGGACAGGGGAGGGCGACTGAAGCTTTCTTT. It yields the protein CSAGQGRATEAFF.

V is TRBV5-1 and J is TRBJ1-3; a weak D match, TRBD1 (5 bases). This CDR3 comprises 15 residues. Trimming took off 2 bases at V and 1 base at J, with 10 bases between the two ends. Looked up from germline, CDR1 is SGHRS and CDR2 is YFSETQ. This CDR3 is CASSFKGISGNTIYF. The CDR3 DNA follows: TGCGCCAGCAGCTTTAAGGGGATATCTGGAAACACCATATATTTT.

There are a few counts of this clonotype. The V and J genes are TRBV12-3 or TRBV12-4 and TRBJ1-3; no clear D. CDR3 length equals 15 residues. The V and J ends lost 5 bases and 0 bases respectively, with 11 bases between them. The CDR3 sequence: CASSPRPHSGNTIYF. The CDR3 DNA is TGTGCCAGCAGTCCGAGGCCGCACTCTGGAAACACCATATATTTT.

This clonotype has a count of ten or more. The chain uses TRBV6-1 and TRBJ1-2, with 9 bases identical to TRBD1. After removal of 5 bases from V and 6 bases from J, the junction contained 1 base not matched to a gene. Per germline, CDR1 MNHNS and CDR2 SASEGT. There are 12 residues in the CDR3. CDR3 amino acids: CASSRTGDGYTF. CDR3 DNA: TGTGCCAGCAGTCGGACAGGGGATGGCTACACCTTC.

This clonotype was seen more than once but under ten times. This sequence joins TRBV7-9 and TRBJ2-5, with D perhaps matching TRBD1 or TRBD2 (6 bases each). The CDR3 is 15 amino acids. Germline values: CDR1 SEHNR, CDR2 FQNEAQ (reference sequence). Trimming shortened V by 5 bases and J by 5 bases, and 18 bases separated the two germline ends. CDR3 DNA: TGTGCCAGCAGCCCCGAGGGGGGAGAGGTGGAGACCCAGTACTTC. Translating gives CASSPEGGEVETQYF.

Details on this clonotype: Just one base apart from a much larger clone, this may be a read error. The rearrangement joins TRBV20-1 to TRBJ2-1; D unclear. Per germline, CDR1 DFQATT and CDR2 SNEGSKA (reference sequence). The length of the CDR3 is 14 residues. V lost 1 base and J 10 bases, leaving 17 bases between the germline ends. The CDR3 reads CSARVPARVDEQFF. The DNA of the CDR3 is TGCAGTGCTAGAGTCCCAGCCCGGGTCGACGAGCAGTTCTTC.

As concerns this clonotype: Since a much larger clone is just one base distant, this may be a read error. CDR3: CASSSRTAASYNEQFF. The CDR3, as DNA: TGTGCCAGCAGTTCTCGGACAGCCGCTTCCTACAATGAGCAGTTCTTC. The V call is TRBV6-2 or TRBV6-3, the J call TRBJ2-1; perhaps TRBD1 as D (6 bases). This CDR3 is 16 amino acids long. With 4 bases removed from V and 1 base from J, the gap between germline ends came to 14 bases. Germline V CDR1 and CDR2: MNHEY, SVGEGT.

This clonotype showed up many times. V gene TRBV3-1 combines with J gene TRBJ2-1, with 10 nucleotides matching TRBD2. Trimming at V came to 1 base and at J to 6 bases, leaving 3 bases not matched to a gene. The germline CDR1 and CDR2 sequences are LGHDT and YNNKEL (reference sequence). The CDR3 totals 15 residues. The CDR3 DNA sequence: TGTGCCAGCAGCCAAGTATCTAGCGGGAGCAATGAGCAGTTCTTC. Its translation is CASSQVSSGSNEQFF.

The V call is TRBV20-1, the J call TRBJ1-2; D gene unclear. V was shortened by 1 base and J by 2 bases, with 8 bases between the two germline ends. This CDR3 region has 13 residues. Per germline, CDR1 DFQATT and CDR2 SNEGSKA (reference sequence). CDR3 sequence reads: CSARVERNYGYTF. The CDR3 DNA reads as TGCAGTGCTAGAGTCGAGAGAAACTATGGCTACACCTTC.

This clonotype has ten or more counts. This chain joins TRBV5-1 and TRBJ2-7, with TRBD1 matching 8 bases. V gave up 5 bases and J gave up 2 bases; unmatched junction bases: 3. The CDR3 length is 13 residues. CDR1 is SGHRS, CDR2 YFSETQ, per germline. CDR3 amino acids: CASRQGAPYEQYF. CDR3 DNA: TGCGCCAGCAGGCAGGGGGCCCCCTACGAGCAGTACTTC.

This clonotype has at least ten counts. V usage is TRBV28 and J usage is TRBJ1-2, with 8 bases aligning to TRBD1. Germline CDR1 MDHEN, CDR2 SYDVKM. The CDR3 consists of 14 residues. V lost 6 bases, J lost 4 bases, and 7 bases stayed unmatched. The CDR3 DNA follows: TGTGCCAGCAGGCTGACAGGGGCCGGCTATGGCTACACCTTC. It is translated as CASRLTGAGYGYTF.